Listed here are 21 T cell receptor beta chains from one sample, sequenced in a study of post-analysis software for immune sequencing data. Study-level results: A handful of TRBV segments appeared more often in patients than in controls, and TRBV5-6, TRBV5-1 and TRBV20-1 were among these.

Carried by the TCR beta cDNA libraries were unique molecular identifiers. Using its own MiXCR run on the PCR reads, TCRdb lists one record per CDR3 protein. The repertoire consists of fewer than 850,000 distinct CDR3 sequences, with 25% to 30% occurring once and the leading ten covering approximately 0.55%. Their recognized antigens are unknown. Sequencing used blood. The receptors originated from a girl aged 10-17 years with multiple sclerosis.

The V gene is TRBV6-5, the J gene TRBJ1-5; the D is unclear. Trimming removed 0 bases from V and 1 base from J, with 10 bases in between. The CDR3 length is 16 residues. Germline CDR1 is MNHEY and CDR2 is SVGAGI. For the CDR3, the DNA is TGTGCCAGCAGTTACTCCCCCCGGAGGAGCAATCAGCCCCAGCATTTT. It encodes CASSYSPRRSNQPQHF.

The genes are TRBV11-2 and TRBJ1-1; D might be TRBD1 (6 bases). The CDR3 consists of 15 residues. V was shortened by 2 bases and J by 1 base, with 11 bases between the two germline ends. Germline CDR1 is SGHAT and CDR2 is FQNNGV. CDR3 residues: CASSLFSGENTEAFF. The CDR3, as DNA: TGTGCCAGCAGCTTATTCTCAGGGGAGAACACTGAAGCTTTCTTT.

The chain employs TRBV2 and TRBJ1-1; TRBD1 is a possible D gene (5 bases). There are 16 residues in the CDR3. Between the trimmed V and J ends, which lost 3 bases and 1 base, there was a span of 15 bases. Looked up from germline, CDR1 is SNHLY and CDR2 is FYNNEI. The CDR3 nucleotides read TGTGCCAGCAGTGACGATGGGAGGGGACGGAACACTGAAGCTTTCTTT. Its translation: CASSDDGRGRNTEAFF.

V gene TRBV20-1 combines with J gene TRBJ2-3, with 10 bases lining up with TRBD1. V lost 3 bases, J lost 4 bases, and 7 bases stayed unmatched. Germline loops: CDR1 DFQATT, CDR2 SNEGSKA (reference sequence). CDR3 length equals 15 residues. CDR3 nucleotides: TGCAGTGCTAGTGCTCCCGGACAGGGGGCAGATACGCAGTATTTT. As protein: CSASAPGQGADTQYF.

This clonotype was seen a few times. The chain carries TRBV7-9 and TRBJ2-5; D unclear. With 5 bases removed from V and 3 bases from J, the gap between germline ends came to 16 bases. CDR1 and CDR2 (germline): SEHNR, FQNEAQ (reference sequence). The CDR3 has 15 residues. As DNA, the CDR3 is TGTGCCAGCAGCCCATCAGATAAGGAAAAAGAGACCCAGTACTTC. This codes for CASSPSDKEKETQYF. The complete variable domain, with remaining parts taken from reference TRBV7-9 and TRBJ2-5, reads DTGVSQNPRHKITKRGQNVTFRCDPISEHNRLYWYRQTLGQGPEFLTYFQNEAQLEKSRLLSDRFSAERPKGSFSTLEIQRTEQGDSAMYLCASSPSDKEKETQYFGPGTRLLVL.

This clonotype was observed a handful of times. The V call is TRBV20-1, the J call TRBJ2-5; 9 nucleotides agree with TRBD1. Germline V gene lookup returns CDR1 DFQATT and CDR2 SNEGSKA (reference sequence). The CDR3 is 17 residues long. J gave up 6 bases and V 3 bases, and 17 bases lay outside the gene matches. The CDR3 DNA is TGCAGTGCTAGCTCGGGACAGGGCTCAGTGGGCCTGAAGACCCAGTACTTC. Protein sequence: CSASSGQGSVGLKTQYF.

This clonotype was seen a few times. V usage is TRBV24-1 and J usage is TRBJ2-3; D might be TRBD2 (6 bases). Trimming left V 6 bases short and J 0 bases short, with 12 bases between. The CDR3 is 15 amino acids. Germline assignment: CDR1 KGHDR and CDR2 SFDVKD. DNA of the CDR3: TGTGCCACCAGTCCCGACCGGGAGAGCACAGATACGCAGTATTTT. This codes for CATSPDRESTDTQYF.

The chain employs TRBV27 and TRBJ2-5; the D call may be TRBD1 or TRBD2 (5 bases each). The CDR3 contains 15 residues. Trimming shortened V by 5 bases and J by 5 bases, and 18 bases separated the two germline ends. CDR1 is MNHEY, CDR2 SMNVEV, per germline (reference sequence). The CDR3 sequence is CASSLPGTNRETQYF. CDR3 bases: TGTGCCAGCAGTCTCCCCGGGACCAATAGGGAGACCCAGTACTTC.

In its sample, this clonotype was seen a few times. The chain links TRBV2 to TRBJ1-1; D gene ambiguous. The V end was cut by 5 bases, the J end by 2 bases, with 12 bases between. Germline V gene data show CDR1 as SNHLY and CDR2 as FYNNEI. CDR3 size: 14 residues. For the CDR3, the DNA is TGTGCCAGCAGTCTAGAGTTGGGAAACACTGAAGCTTTCTTT. Its translation is CASSLELGNTEAFF.

The chain carries TRBV29-1 and TRBJ1-3, with D hard to call. Deletions cut 7 bases from V and 1 base from J, with 5 bases between. Germline CDR1 reads SQVTM; CDR2 reads ANQGSEA. This CDR3 has 11 residues. DNA of the CDR3: TGCAGCGCCTATTCTGGAAACACCATATATTTT. It encodes CSAYSGNTIYF.

There are many counts of this clonotype. V gene TRBV29-1 combines with J gene TRBJ2-3; a weak D match, TRBD1 (5 bases). V dropped 4 bases and J dropped 3 bases, with 8 bases sitting between them. Germline CDR1 reads SQVTM; CDR2 reads ANQGSEA. This CDR3 comprises 12 residues. The CDR3 bases are TGCAGCGTTGGGACACTTACAGATACGCAGTATTTT. It translates to CSVGTLTDTQYF.

This clonotype was counted a few times. CDR3 loop: CASSTGGFTYEQYF. The CDR3 DNA reads TGTGCCAGCTCAACGGGCGGGTTTACCTACGAGCAGTACTTC. The chain links TRBV18 to TRBJ2-7; D possibly corresponds to TRBD2 (5 bases). Germline CDR1 is KGHSH and CDR2 is LQKENI. The CDR3 sequence is 14 residues long. Between the trimmed V and J ends, which lost 5 bases and 2 bases, there was a span of 13 bases.

The count of this clonotype is one. A read error may explain this, as a much larger clone is one base away. The V and J genes are TRBV9 and TRBJ2-1; 8 bases map to TRBD2. The CDR3 sequence is 14 residues long. Germline V gives CDR1 SGDLS, CDR2 YYNGEE. The CDR3 DNA follows: TGTGCCAGCAGCCCGGGGACTAGTCACAATGAGCAGCTCTTC. It translates to CASSPGTSHNEQLF.

Only a few counts were recorded for this clonotype. The chain recombines TRBV3-1 with TRBJ2-5; D gene unclear. CDR1 and CDR2 (germline): LGHDT, YNNKEL (reference sequence). V gave up 4 bases and J gave up 5 bases, with 11 bases separating them. There are 13 residues in the CDR3. In DNA form, the CDR3 reads TGTGCCAGCAGCCGGGCCCGTGGCGAGACCCAGTACTTC. Translated: CASSRARGETQYF.

This rearrangement joins TRBV29-1 to TRBJ1-5; no firm D call. V lost 4 bases and J lost 3, with 7 bases in between. This CDR3 region has 12 residues. Germline-derived CDR1 and CDR2 are SQVTM and ANQGSEA. The CDR3 bases are TGCAGCGTTGGTCAACCCAATCAGCCCCAGCATTTT. Translation: CSVGQPNQPQHF.

A few counts support this clonotype. The chain joins TRBV12-3 or TRBV12-4 to TRBJ1-5; a weak D match, TRBD1 (6 bases). The CDR3 runs 15 residues. The V end was cut by 6 bases, the J end by 2 bases, with 14 bases between. CDR3 sequence: CASRSTGFGNQPQHF. The CDR3, as DNA: TGTGCCAGCAGATCTACAGGGTTTGGCAATCAGCCCCAGCATTTT.

This clonotype was detected a few times. The CDR3 region has the DNA TGTGCCAGCAGTTCAACTAGCGGGAGTCTCTACAATGAGCAGTTCTTC. Protein product: CASSSTSGSLYNEQFF. The J gene is TRBJ2-1, the V gene TRBV27, with TRBD2 matching 11 bases. This CDR3 has 16 residues. Germline V gene lookup returns CDR1 MNHEY and CDR2 SMNVEV (reference sequence). J was trimmed by 3 bases and V by 4 bases; bases with no gene match: 5.

In its sample, this clonotype was seen a few times. Compared with germline, one end of the junction differs, possibly owing to a read error. This rearrangement joins TRBV24-1 to TRBJ2-1, with 12 bases identical to TRBD2. The CDR3 is 17 amino acids. In germline, CDR1 is KGHDR, CDR2 SFDVKD. The CDR3 DNA is TGTACCACCAGTGAGCGGGGACTAGCGGGCTCCTACAATGAGCAGTTCTTT. Translated: CTTSERGLAGSYNEQFF.

For the CDR3, the DNA is TGTGCCAGCAGCCAAACCCGGGACAGGGGACCAAGAGAGACCCAGTACTTC. It is translated as CASSQTRDRGPRETQYF. The rearrangement joins TRBV4-2 to TRBJ2-5; TRBD1 matches at 10 bases. J was trimmed by 4 bases and V by 2 bases; bases with no gene match: 10. The germline CDR1 and CDR2 sequences are LGHNA and YNFKEQ. This CDR3 has 17 residues.

The V gene is TRBV15, the J gene TRBJ2-1, with TRBD2 identical over 10 bases. The CDR3 contains 15 residues. The germline V gene has CDR1 LNHNV and CDR2 YYDKDF (reference sequence). The trim removed 0 bases at V and 15 bases at J, leaving 11 bases unmatched. The CDR3 DNA follows: TGTGCCACCAGCAGAGATCTAAGCGGGGGGGCCAGAAGGTTCTTC. Protein sequence: CATSRDLSGGARRFF.

This clonotype was seen a few times. V is TRBV5-4 and J is TRBJ2-7, with TRBD2 as a possible D gene (6 bases). The CDR3 totals 16 residues. The V end lost 6 bases, the J end lost 6 bases, and 25 bases lay between the germline ends. Germline loops: CDR1 SGHNT, CDR2 YYREEE (reference sequence). CDR3 amino acids: CASTETPGPFGSEQYF. As DNA, the CDR3 is TGTGCCAGCACCGAGACCCCCGGCCCGTTCGGGAGCGAGCAGTACTTC.